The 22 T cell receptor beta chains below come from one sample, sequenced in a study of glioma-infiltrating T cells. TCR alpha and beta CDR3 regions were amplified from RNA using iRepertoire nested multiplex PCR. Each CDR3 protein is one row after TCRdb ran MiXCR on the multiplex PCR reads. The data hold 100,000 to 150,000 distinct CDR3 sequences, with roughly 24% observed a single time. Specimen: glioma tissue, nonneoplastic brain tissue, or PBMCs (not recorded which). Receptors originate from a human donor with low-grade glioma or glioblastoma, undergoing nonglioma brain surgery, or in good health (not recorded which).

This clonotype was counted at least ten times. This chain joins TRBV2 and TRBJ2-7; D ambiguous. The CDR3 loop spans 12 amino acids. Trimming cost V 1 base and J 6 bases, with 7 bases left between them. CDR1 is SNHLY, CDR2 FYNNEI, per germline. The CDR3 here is CASSEDVGEQYF. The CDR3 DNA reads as TGTGCCAGCAGTGAAGACGTTGGCGAGCAGTACTTC.

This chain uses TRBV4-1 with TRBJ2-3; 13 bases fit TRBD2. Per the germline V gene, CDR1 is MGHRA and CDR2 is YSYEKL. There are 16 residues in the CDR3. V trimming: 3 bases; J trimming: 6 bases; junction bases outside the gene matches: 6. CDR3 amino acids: CASSHRTSGGPDTQYF. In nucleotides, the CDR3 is TGCGCCAGCAGCCACAGGACTAGCGGGGGCCCCGATACGCAGTATTTT.

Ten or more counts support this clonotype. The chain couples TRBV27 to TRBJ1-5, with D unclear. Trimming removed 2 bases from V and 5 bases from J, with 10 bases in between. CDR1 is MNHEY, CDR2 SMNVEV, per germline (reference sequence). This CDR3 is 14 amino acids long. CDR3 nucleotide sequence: TGTGCCAGCAGTTTAGATAGCCCGGATCAGCCCCAGCATTTT. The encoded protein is CASSLDSPDQPQHF.

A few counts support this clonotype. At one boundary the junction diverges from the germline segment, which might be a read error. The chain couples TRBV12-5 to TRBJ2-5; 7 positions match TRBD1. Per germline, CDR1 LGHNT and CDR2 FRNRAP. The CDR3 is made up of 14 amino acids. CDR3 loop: CANGLFAGGETQYF. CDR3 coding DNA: TGTGCTAATGGTTTGTTTGCAGGGGGAGAGACCCAGTACTTC.

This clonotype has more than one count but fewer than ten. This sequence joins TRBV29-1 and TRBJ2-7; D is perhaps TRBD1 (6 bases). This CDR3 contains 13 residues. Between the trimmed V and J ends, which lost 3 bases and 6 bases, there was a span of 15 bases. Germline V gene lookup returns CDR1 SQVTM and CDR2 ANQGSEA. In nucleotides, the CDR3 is TGCAGCGTTGACTCGACAGGATCAAGCGAGCAGTACTTC. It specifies CSVDSTGSSEQYF.

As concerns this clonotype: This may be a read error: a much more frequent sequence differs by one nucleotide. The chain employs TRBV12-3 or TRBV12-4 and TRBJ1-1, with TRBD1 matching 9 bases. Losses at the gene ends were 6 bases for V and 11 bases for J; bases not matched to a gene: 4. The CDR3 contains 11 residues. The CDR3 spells CASRRQGEAFF. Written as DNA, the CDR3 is TGTGCCAGCAGGCGACAGGGGGAGGCTTTCTTT.

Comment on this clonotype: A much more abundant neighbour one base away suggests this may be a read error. CDR3 sequence: CASRSTGTSSYEQYF. The CDR3 region has the DNA TGTGCCAGCCGCTCCACCGGGACATCATCCTACGAGCAGTACTTC. This chain uses TRBV7-6 with TRBJ2-7, with D perhaps matching TRBD1 (6 bases). Germline CDR1 SGHVS, CDR2 FNYEAQ. The CDR3 spans 15 residues. V lost 8 bases, J lost 1 base, and 18 bases lay in between.

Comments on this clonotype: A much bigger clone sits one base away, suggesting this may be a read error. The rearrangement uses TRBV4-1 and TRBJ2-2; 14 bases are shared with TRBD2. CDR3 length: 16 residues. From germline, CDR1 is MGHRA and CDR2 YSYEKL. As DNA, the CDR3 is TGCGCCGGCAGCCGTAGGACTAGCGGGAGGTCCGGGGAGCTGTTTTTT. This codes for CAGSRRTSGRSGELFF.

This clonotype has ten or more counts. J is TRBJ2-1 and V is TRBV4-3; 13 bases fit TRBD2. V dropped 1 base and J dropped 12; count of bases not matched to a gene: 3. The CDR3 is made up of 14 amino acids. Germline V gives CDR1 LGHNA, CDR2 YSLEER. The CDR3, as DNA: TGCGCCAGCAGCCAAGGGACTAGCGGGAGCCGGCAGTTCTTC. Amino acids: CASSQGTSGSRQFF.

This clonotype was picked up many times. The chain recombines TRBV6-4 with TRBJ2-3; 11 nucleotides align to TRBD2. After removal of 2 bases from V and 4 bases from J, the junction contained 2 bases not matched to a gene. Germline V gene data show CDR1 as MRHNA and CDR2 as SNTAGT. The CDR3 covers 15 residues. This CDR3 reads CASSDTSGSADTQYF. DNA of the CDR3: TGTGCCAGCAGTGACACTAGCGGGAGTGCAGATACGCAGTATTTT.

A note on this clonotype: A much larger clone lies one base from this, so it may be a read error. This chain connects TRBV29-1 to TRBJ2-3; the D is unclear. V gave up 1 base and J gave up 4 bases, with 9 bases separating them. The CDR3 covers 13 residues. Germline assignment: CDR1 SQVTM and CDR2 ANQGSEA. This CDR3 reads CSVEGSSPDTQYF. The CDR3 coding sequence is TGCAGCGTTGAAGGCTCTAGTCCAGATACGCAGTATTTT.

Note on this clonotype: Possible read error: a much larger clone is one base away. CDR3 DNA sequence: TGTGCCAGCAGCCAGTGGGATTCGAGGGAGCCCCAGCATTTT. Its protein product is CASSQWDSREPQHF. The chain joins TRBV3-1 to TRBJ1-5; D call uncertain. Trimming stripped 3 bases from V and 8 bases from J, with 14 bases between. Per the germline V gene, CDR1 is LGHDT and CDR2 is YNNKEL (reference sequence). This CDR3 spans 14 amino acids.

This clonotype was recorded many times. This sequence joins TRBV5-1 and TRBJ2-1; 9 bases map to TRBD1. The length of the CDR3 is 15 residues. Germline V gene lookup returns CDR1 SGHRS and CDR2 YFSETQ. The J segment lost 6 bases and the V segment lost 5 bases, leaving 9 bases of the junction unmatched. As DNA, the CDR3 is TGCGCCAGCAGGTTACCGGGACAGGGAAGCAATGAGCAGTTCTTC. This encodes CASRLPGQGSNEQFF.

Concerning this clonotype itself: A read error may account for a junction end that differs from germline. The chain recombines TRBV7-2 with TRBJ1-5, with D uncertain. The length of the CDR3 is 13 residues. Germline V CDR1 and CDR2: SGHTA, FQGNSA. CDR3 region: CASSLYGNQPKDF. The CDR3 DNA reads TGTGCCAGCAGCTTGTATGGCAATCAGCCCAAGGATTTT.

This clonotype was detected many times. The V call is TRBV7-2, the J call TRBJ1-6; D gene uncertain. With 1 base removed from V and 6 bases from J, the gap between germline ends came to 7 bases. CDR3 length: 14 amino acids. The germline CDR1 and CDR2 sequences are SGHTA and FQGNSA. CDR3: CASSLDGLNSPLHF. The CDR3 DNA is TGTGCCAGCAGCTTAGACGGCCTTAATTCACCCCTCCACTTT.

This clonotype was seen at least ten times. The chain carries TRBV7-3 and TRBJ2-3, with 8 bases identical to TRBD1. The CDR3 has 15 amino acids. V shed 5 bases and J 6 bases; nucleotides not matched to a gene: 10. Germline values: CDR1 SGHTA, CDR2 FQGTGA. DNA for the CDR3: TGTGCCAGCAGCCTAGAGGCAGGGGGCATTGATACGCAGTATTTT. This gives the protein CASSLEAGGIDTQYF.

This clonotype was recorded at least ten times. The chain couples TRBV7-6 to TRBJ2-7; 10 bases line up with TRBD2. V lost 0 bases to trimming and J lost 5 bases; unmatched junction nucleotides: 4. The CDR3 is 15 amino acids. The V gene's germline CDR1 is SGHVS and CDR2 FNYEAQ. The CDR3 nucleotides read TGTGCCAGCAGCTTAGCATCGCTAGCGGGAGACGAGCAGTACTTC. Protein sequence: CASSLASLAGDEQYF.

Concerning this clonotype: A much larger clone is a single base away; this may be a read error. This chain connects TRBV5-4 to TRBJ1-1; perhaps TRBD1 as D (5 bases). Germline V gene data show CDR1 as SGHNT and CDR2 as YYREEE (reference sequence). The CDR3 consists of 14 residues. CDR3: CASSPVGPNTETFF. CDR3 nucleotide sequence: TGTGCCAGCAGCCCGGTGGGGCCGAACACTGAAACTTTCTTT.

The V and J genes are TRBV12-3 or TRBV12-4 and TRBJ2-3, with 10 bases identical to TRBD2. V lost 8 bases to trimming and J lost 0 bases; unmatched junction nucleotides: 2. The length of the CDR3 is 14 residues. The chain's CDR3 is CASRTSGSTDTQYF. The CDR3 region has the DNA TGTGCCAGCCGGACTAGCGGAAGCACAGATACGCAGTATTTT.

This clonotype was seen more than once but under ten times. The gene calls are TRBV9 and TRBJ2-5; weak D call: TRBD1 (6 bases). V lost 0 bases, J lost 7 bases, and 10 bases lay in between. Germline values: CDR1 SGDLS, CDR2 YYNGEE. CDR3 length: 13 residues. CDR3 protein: CASSVVLGGTQYF. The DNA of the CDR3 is TGTGCCAGCAGCGTAGTACTAGGGGGGACCCAGTACTTC.

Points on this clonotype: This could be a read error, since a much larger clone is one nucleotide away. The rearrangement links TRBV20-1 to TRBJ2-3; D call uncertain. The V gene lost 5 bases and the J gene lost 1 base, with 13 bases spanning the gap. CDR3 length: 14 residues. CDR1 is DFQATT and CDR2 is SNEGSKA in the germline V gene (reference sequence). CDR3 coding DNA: TGCAGTGCTGGAGCAGATATAGGCACAGATACGCAGTATTTT. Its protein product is CSAGADIGTDTQYF.

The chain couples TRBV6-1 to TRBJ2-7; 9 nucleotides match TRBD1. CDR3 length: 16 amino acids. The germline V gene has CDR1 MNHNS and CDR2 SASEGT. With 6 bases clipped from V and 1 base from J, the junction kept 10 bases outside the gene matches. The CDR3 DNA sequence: TGTGCCAGCAGAGAACCGGGACAGGGTAATTCCTACGAGCAGTACTTC. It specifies CASREPGQGNSYEQYF.